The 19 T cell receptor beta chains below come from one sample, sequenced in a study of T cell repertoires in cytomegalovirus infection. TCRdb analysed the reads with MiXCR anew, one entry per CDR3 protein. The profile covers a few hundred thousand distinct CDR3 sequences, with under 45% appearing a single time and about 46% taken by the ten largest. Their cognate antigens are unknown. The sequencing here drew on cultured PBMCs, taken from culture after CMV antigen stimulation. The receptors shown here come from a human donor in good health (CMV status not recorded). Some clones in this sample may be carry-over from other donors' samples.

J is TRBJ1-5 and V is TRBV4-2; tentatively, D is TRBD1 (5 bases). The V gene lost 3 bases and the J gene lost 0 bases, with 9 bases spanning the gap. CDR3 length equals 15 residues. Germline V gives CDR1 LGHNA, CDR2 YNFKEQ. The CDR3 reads CASSQTANSNQPQHF. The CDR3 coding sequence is TGTGCCAGCAGCCAGACAGCAAATAGCAATCAGCCCCAGCATTTT.

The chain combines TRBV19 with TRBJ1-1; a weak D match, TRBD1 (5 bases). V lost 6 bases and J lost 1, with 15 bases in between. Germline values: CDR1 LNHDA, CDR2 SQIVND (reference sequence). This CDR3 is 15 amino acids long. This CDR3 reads CASSPGRGRNTEAFF. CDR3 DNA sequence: TGTGCCAGTAGCCCCGGGAGGGGTAGGAACACTGAAGCTTTCTTT.

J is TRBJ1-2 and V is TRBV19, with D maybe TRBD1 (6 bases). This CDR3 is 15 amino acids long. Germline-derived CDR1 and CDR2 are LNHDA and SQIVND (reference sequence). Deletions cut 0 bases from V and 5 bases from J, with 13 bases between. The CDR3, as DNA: TGTGCCAGTAGTATAGATCGACAGGATGTATATGGCTACACCTTC. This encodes CASSIDRQDVYGYTF.

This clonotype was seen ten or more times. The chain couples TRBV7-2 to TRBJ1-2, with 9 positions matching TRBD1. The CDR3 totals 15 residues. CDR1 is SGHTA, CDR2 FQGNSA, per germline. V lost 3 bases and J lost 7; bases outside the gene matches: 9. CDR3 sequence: CASSFGTGTMGGYTF. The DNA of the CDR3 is TGTGCCAGCAGCTTCGGGACAGGGACCATGGGTGGCTACACCTTC.

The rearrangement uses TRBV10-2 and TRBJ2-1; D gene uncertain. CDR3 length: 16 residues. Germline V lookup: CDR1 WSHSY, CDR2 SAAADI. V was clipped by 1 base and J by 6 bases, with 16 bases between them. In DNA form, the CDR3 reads TGCGCCAGCAGTGAGTTCCCCCTCGGTCGGAGCAATGAGCAGTTCTTC. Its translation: CASSEFPLGRSNEQFF.

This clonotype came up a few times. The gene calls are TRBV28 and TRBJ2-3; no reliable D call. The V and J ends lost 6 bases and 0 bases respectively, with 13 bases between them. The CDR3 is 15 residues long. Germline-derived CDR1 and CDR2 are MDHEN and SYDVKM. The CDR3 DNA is TGTGCCAGCAGCCCACAGAAGCTAAGCACAGATACGCAGTATTTT. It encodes CASSPQKLSTDTQYF.

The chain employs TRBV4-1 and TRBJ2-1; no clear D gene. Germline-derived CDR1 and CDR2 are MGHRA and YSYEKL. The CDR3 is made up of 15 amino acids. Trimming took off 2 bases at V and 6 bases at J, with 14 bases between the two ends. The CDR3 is CASSQLRTAANEQFF. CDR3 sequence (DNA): TGCGCCAGCAGCCAACTTCGCACTGCCGCCAATGAGCAGTTCTTC.

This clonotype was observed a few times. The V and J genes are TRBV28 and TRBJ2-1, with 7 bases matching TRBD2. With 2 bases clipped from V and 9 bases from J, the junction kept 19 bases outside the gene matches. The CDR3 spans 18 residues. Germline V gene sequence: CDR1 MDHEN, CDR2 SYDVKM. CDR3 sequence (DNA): TGTGCCAGCAGTTTACCCACCGGGCGGGGGTCTTCCTGGAGTGAGCAGTTCTTC. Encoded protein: CASSLPTGRGSSWSEQFF. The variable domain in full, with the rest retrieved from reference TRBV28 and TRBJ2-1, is DVKVTQSSRYLVKRTGEKVFLECVQDMDHENMFWYRQDPGLGLRLIYFSYDVKMKEKGDIPEGYSVSREKKERFSLILESASTNQTSMYLCASSLPTGRGSSWSEQFFGPGTRLTVL.

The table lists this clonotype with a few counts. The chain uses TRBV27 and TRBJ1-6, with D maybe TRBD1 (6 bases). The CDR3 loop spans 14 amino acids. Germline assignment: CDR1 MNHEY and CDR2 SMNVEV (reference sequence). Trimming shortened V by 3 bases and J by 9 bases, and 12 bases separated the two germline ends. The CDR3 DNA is TGTGCCAGCAGTTTCGGTAGGGGGGGTTCACCCCTCCACTTT. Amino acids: CASSFGRGGSPLHF.

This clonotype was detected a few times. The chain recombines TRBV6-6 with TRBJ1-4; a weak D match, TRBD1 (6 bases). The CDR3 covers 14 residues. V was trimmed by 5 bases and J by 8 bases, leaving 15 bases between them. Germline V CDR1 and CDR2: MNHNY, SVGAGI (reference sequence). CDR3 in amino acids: CASSTHTGREKLFF. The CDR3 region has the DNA TGTGCCAGCAGTACACACACAGGGAGGGAAAAACTGTTTTTT.

This CDR3 reads CASSEKWGQETQYF. CDR3 coding DNA: TGTGCCAGCAGCGAAAAATGGGGACAAGAGACCCAGTACTTC. The chain is built from TRBV7-6 and TRBJ2-5; D is undetermined. The CDR3 sequence is 14 residues long. Germline V gene data show CDR1 as SGHVS and CDR2 as FNYEAQ. V lost 5 bases, J lost 2 bases, and 12 bases lay in between. The variable domain in full, with the rest retrieved from reference TRBV7-6 and TRBJ2-5, is GAGVSQSPRYKVTKRGQDVALRCDPISGHVSLYWYRQALGQGPEFLTYFNYEAQQDKSGLPNDRFSAERPEGSISTLTIQRTEQRDSAMYRCASSEKWGQETQYFGPGTRLLVL.

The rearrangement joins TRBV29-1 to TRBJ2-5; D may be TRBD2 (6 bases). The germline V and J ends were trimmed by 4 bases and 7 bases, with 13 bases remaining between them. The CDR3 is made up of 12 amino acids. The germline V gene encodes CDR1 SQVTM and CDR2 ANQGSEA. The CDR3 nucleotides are TGCAGCGTTGGGGGACTCCCCTGGACCCAGTACTTC. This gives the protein CSVGGLPWTQYF.

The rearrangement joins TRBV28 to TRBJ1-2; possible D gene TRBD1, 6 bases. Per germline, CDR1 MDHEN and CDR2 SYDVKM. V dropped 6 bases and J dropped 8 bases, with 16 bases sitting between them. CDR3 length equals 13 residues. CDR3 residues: CASRLGGEGGYTF. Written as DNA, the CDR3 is TGTGCCAGCAGATTGGGGGGCGAAGGCGGCTACACCTTC.

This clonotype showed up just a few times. Here the CDR3 DNA reads TGTGCCAGCAGCCCCAATCAGGGTGGGCAGACCCAGTACTTC. This codes for CASSPNQGGQTQYF. V usage is TRBV7-9 and J usage is TRBJ2-5, with D possibly TRBD1 on 5 matching bases. CDR3 length equals 14 residues. The germline V and J ends were trimmed by 5 bases and 6 bases, with 16 bases remaining between them. Germline assignment: CDR1 SEHNR and CDR2 FQNEAQ (reference sequence). The variable domain in full, with the rest retrieved from reference TRBV7-9 and TRBJ2-5, is DTGVSQNPRHKITKRGQNVTFRCDPISEHNRLYWYRQTLGQGPEFLTYFQNEAQLEKSRLLSDRFSAERPKGSFSTLEIQRTEQGDSAMYLCASSPNQGGQTQYFGPGTRLLVL.

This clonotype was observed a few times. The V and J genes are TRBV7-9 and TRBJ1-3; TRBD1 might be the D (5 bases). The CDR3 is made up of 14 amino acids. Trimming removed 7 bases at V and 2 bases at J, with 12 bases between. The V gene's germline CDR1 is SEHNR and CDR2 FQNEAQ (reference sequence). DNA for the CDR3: TGTGCCAGCACCAATGGAGGGGCTGGAAACACCATATATTTT. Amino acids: CASTNGGAGNTIYF.

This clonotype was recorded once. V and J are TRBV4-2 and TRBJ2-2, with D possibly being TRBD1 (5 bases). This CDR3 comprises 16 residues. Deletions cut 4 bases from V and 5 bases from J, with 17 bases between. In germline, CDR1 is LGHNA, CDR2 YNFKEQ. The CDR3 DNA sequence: TGTGCCAGCAGCCGGATTGGGGCAATAGATACCGGGGAGCTGTTTTTT. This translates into CASSRIGAIDTGELFF.

The CDR3 DNA reads TGTGCCAGCAGACAGGGACTGAATAATTCACCCCTCCACTTT. As protein: CASRQGLNNSPLHF. The chain uses TRBV2 and TRBJ1-6; D possibly corresponds to TRBD1 (6 bases). Germline-derived CDR1 and CDR2 are SNHLY and FYNNEI. This CDR3 comprises 14 residues. V dropped 6 bases and J dropped 5 bases, with 11 bases sitting between them.

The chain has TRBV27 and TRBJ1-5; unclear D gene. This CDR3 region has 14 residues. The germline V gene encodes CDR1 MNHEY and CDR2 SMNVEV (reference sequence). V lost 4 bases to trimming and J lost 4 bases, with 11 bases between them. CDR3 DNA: TGTGCCAGCAGTTCAGGACGGTCTAATCAGCCCCAGCATTTT. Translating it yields CASSSGRSNQPQHF.

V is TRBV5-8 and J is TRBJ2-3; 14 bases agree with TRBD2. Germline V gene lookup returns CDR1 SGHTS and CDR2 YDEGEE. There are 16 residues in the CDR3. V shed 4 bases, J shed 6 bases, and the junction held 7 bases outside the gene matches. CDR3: CASSQGTSGGVDTQYF. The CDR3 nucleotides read TGTGCCAGCAGCCAAGGGACTAGCGGGGGAGTGGATACGCAGTATTTT.